This TCR beta chain was documented in a study of blood T cell repertoires in COVID-19. Study as a whole: The United States, Italy and Spain provided the acute and convalescent COVID-19 samples. Nucleic acid was either cDNA or gDNA, and it came from T cells, B-cell-depleted T cells, or PBMCs.

The V gene's germline CDR1 is SGHAT and CDR2 FQNNGV. This CDR3 has 15 amino acids. With V trimmed by 5 bases and J by 0 bases, 7 bases remained unmatched. The participants were between roughly 18 and 89 years old and came from some 25 US areas. The assay was immunoSEQ multiplex PCR, and TCRdb's table has in-frame clones only and misses some. The table shows about 220,000 clones, with about nine tenths occurring only once. The gene calls are TRBV11-2 and TRBJ2-7; 7 bases map to TRBD1. Sequencing was carried out using PBMCs or T cells enriched from blood (not recorded which). The TCR comes from a woman aged 40 to 50 with acute COVID-19. This chain's CDR3 is CASSEGARSSYEQYF. DNA for the CDR3: TGTGCCAGCAGCGAGGGGGCCAGAAGCTCCTACGAGCAGTACTTC.